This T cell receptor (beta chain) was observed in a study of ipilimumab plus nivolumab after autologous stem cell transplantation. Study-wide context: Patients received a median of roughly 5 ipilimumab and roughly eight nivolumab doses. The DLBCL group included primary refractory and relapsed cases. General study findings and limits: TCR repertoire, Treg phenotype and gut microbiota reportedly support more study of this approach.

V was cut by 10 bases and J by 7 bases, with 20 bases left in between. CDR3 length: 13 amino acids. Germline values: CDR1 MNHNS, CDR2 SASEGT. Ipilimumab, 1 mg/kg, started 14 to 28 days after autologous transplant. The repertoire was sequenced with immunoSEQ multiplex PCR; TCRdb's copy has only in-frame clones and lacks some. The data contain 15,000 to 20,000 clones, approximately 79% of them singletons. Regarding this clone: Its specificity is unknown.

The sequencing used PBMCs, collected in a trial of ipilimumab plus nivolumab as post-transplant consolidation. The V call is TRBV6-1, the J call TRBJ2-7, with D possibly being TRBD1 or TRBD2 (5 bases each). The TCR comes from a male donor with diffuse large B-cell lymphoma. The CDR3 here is CATQGSPSGEQYF. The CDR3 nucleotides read TGTGCCACCCAGGGCTCCCCATCGGGGGAGCAGTACTTC.